The source of this TCR beta chain is a study of human T cells and chemical hapten exposure. Across the whole study: The study traced per-sample TCR yield variation mainly to small differences in pooled library volumes. The study, taken as a whole, reports: Having alopecia, donors may respond immunologically unlike healthy people.

Time point reported: pre-sensitization, week 0. Regarding treatment: therapeutic diphenylcyclopropenone sensitization with weekly scalp DPC. Individual cDNA molecules in this library carried unique molecular identifiers. Methods used by the authors: Samples contained a median of 95,638 TCRs, with a range of 23,224 to 690,600. TCRdb analysed the RACE reads with MiXCR anew, one entry per CDR3 protein. These V and J calls rely on TCRdb rather than the paper's analysis. The repertoire includes approximately 77,000 distinct CDR3 sequences, 13% to 15% of them detected once, and 3.5% to 6% sits in the top ten. In regard to this clonotype: Its antigen is not known.

The TCR originated in a woman aged 50 to 60 with alopecia areata. Some clones in this sample may be carry-over from other donors' samples. The input for sequencing was whole blood, taken in connection with sensitization to the hapten diphenylcyclopropenone (DPC).

CDR3 bases: TGTGCCAGCAGTCGGGACTTCCAAGAGACCCAGTACTTC. This translates into CASSRDFQETQYF. The chain couples TRBV7-2 to TRBJ2-5, with D possibly matching TRBD2 (6 bases). Germline lookup yields CDR1 SGHTA and CDR2 FQGNSA. V dropped 6 bases and J dropped 1 base, with 9 bases sitting between them. The CDR3 has 13 amino acids.